Listed below are T cell receptor beta chains from one sample, sequenced in a study of early stage breast cancer tumors. Produced via immunoSEQ multiplex PCR; TCRdb's table is partial and in-frame only. The sample holds 45,000 to 60,000 clones, 65% to 90% seen once. The source material was blood. The receptors were gathered from a person aged 45 to 60 with breast cancer. Each CDR3 is given with its conserved first and last residue. The D gene is left open where the match is weak. Expanded clones get a size class; other rows say once, few or many, or leave the size out.

D gene: .; clone size: .; V gene: TRBV6-1; J gene: TRBJ2-2; CDR3 length: 13; CDR3 protein: CASRGRNTGELFF; CDR3 DNA: TGTGCCAGCAGGGGGCGGAACACCGGGGAGCTGTTTTTT
D gene: .; clone size: .; V gene: TRBV27; J gene: TRBJ1-1; CDR3 length: 15; CDR3 protein: CASSLRGARNTEAFF; CDR3 DNA: TGTGCCAGCAGTCTTAGGGGGGCCAGGAACACTGAAGCTTTCTTT
D gene: TRBD1; clone size: .; V gene: TRBV15; J gene: TRBJ2-2; CDR3 length: 15; CDR3 protein: CATSRETGGGGELFF; CDR3 DNA: TGTGCCACCAGCAGAGAGACAGGGGGAGGCGGGGAGCTGTTTTTT
D gene: TRBD2; clone size: .; V gene: TRBV13; J gene: TRBJ2-3; CDR3 length: 17; CDR3 protein: CASSFPLSGGARDTQYF; CDR3 DNA: TGTGCCAGCAGCTTCCCCCTTAGCGGGGGGGCGAGAGATACGCAGTATTTT
D gene: .; clone size: once; V gene: TRBV2; J gene: TRBJ1-2; CDR3 length: 13; CDR3 protein: CASSYRLDYGYTF; CDR3 DNA: TGTGCCAGCAGTTACAGGTTAGACTATGGCTACACCTTC
D gene: .; clone size: .; V gene: TRBV29-1; J gene: TRBJ2-3; CDR3 length: 14; CDR3 protein: CSVEEPEKGDTQYF; CDR3 DNA: TGCAGCGTTGAGGAACCTGAGAAGGGAGATACGCAGTATTTT
D gene: TRBD2; clone size: .; V gene: TRBV7-2; J gene: TRBJ2-1; CDR3 length: 15; CDR3 protein: CASTSSGGDYNEQFF; CDR3 DNA: TGTGCCAGCACCTCTAGCGGGGGGGACTACAATGAGCAGTTCTTC
D gene: .; clone size: .; V gene: TRBV30; J gene: TRBJ1-1; CDR3 length: 14; CDR3 protein: CAWSVGNGGTEAFF; CDR3 DNA: TGTGCCTGGAGTGTAGGAAACGGAGGGACTGAAGCTTTCTTT
D gene: .; clone size: .; V gene: TRBV6-5; J gene: TRBJ1-4; CDR3 length: 14; CDR3 protein: CASEKGDLNEKLFF; CDR3 DNA: TGTGCCAGCGAGAAGGGGGATCTTAATGAAAAACTGTTTTTT
D gene: .; clone size: .; V gene: TRBV27; J gene: TRBJ1-5; CDR3 length: 16; CDR3 protein: CASSPGWQGFGQPQHF; CDR3 DNA: TGTGCCAGCAGTCCCGGGTGGCAGGGGTTCGGTCAGCCCCAGCATTTT
D gene: TRBD1; clone size: once; V gene: TRBV6-5; J gene: TRBJ1-6; CDR3 length: 16; CDR3 protein: CASSYTKQGAGSPLHF; CDR3 DNA: TGTGCCAGCAGTTACACTAAACAGGGGGCAGGATCACCCCTCCACTTT
D gene: TRBD1; clone size: .; V gene: TRBV6-6; J gene: TRBJ1-2; CDR3 length: 15; CDR3 protein: CASSYSQGGNYGYTF; CDR3 DNA: TGTGCCAGCAGTTACTCACAGGGGGGGAACTATGGCTACACCTTC
D gene: TRBD1; clone size: .; V gene: TRBV7-9; J gene: TRBJ2-7; CDR3 length: 14; CDR3 protein: CASSLGQGGGEQYF; CDR3 DNA: TGTGCCAGCAGCCTCGGACAGGGCGGCGGCGAGCAGTACTTC
D gene: .; clone size: .; V gene: TRBV15; J gene: TRBJ2-3; CDR3 length: 18; CDR3 protein: CATSRDPGGGRGTDTQYF; CDR3 DNA: TGTGCCACCAGCAGAGATCCCGGTGGGGGGCGGGGTACAGATACGCAGTATTTT
D gene: TRBD1; clone size: few; V gene: TRBV7-9; J gene: TRBJ1-6; CDR3 length: 15; CDR3 protein: CASSLAKGQGSPLHF; CDR3 DNA: TGTGCCAGCAGCTTAGCGAAGGGACAGGGTTCGCCCCTCCACTTT
D gene: .; clone size: .; V gene: TRBV18; J gene: TRBJ1-1; CDR3 length: 16; CDR3 protein: CASSPPPGTFLALFFF; CDR3 DNA: TGTGCCAGCTCACCACCCCCCGGGACATTTCTAGCCCTATTTTTCTTT
D gene: TRBD2; clone size: .; V gene: TRBV4-3; J gene: TRBJ2-7; CDR3 length: 17; CDR3 protein: CASSQGHGLAGALEQYF; CDR3 DNA: TGCGCCAGCAGCCAAGGTCACGGTCTAGCGGGGGCCCTAGAGCAGTACTTC
D gene: TRBD2; clone size: once; V gene: TRBV19; J gene: TRBJ2-7; CDR3 length: 17; CDR3 protein: CASSTRTSGTSSYEQYF; CDR3 DNA: TGTGCCAGTAGTACAAGGACTAGCGGAACGAGCTCCTACGAGCAGTACTTC
D gene: .; clone size: once; V gene: TRBV28; J gene: TRBJ1-2; CDR3 length: 16; CDR3 protein: CASHNGGAPTNYGYTF; CDR3 DNA: TGTGCCAGCCATAACGGGGGCGCTCCCACTAACTATGGCTACACCTTC
D gene: .; clone size: few; V gene: TRBV5-6; J gene: TRBJ1-3; CDR3 length: 15; CDR3 protein: CASSLVRQYPNTIYF; CDR3 DNA: TGTGCCAGCAGCTTGGTTCGCCAGTACCCAAACACCATATATTTT
D gene: .; clone size: .; V gene: TRBV5-1; J gene: TRBJ1-5; CDR3 length: 16; CDR3 protein: CASSLVGLVGNQPQHF; CDR3 DNA: TGCGCCAGCAGCTTGGTCGGGTTGGTCGGCAATCAGCCCCAGCATTTT
D gene: TRBD2; clone size: .; V gene: TRBV4-3; J gene: TRBJ2-1; CDR3 length: 19; CDR3 protein: CASSPFWRGAGYSYNEQFF; CDR3 DNA: TGCGCCAGCAGCCCTTTTTGGCGGGGAGCGGGGTACTCCTACAATGAGCAGTTCTTC